These 25 T cell receptor beta chains were all obtained from the same sample, sequenced in a study of lymphopenia after photon versus proton radiotherapy. This table comes from immunoSEQ multiplex PCR, and its TCRdb copy is limited to in-frame clones, with some not included. The table has tens of thousands of clones, 85% to 90% seen once. Source: peripheral blood, taken from a patient treated with proton-based radiotherapy. These receptors originate from a woman between 65 and 79 years old with pancreatic cancer. Some clones in this sample may be carry-over from other donors' samples.

The chain combines TRBV19 with TRBJ1-5, with D possibly being TRBD1 (5 bases). This CDR3 spans 15 amino acids. V shed 7 bases and J shed 4 bases, with 17 bases lying between them. Germline V gene data show CDR1 as LNHDA and CDR2 as SQIVND (reference sequence). The CDR3 DNA follows: TGTGCCAGTACCGAGGGGTCGGGGTATAATCAGCCCCAGCATTTT. Amino acid sequence: CASTEGSGYNQPQHF.

This rearrangement joins TRBV7-6 to TRBJ1-1; D unresolved. V lost 2 bases, J lost 2 bases, and 6 bases lay in between. The CDR3 extends over 13 amino acids. Germline-derived CDR1 and CDR2 are SGHVS and FNYEAQ. CDR3 DNA: TGTGCCAGCAGCTTACATCTAAACACTGAAGCTTTCTTT. Translating it yields CASSLHLNTEAFF.

The rearrangement joins TRBV7-2 to TRBJ2-3; TRBD2 is a possible D gene (5 bases). This CDR3 is 14 amino acids long. V was pared by 5 bases and J by 4 bases, with 13 bases between. The germline CDR1 and CDR2 sequences are SGHTA and FQGNSA. In DNA, the CDR3 is TGTGCCAGCAGCACTAGGACTTATCCAGATACGCAGTATTTT. The encoded protein is CASSTRTYPDTQYF.

The V gene is TRBV19, the J gene TRBJ2-7; TRBD2 agrees at 8 bases. V was pared by 6 bases and J by 5 bases, with 12 bases of the junction left unmatched. Germline loops: CDR1 LNHDA, CDR2 SQIVND (reference sequence). The CDR3 extends over 15 amino acids. The CDR3 coding sequence is TGTGCCAGTAGCGAGGGGACTAGAGTCGGCGACGAGCAGTACTTC. As protein: CASSEGTRVGDEQYF.

The chain employs TRBV7-2 and TRBJ2-7; weak D call: TRBD2 (5 bases). CDR1 and CDR2 (germline): SGHTA, FQGNSA. The CDR3 is 14 residues long. The ends were cut back, 4 bases at V and 5 bases at J, with 15 bases in the middle. The CDR3 coding sequence is TGTGCCAGCAGCTACAATGTAGGTAGCGACGAGCAGTACTTC. It translates to CASSYNVGSDEQYF.

The V and J genes are TRBV9 and TRBJ2-3; 15 nucleotides line up with TRBD2. The germline CDR1 and CDR2 sequences are SGDLS and YYNGEE. With V trimmed by 2 bases and J by 3 bases, 4 bases remained unmatched. The CDR3 runs to 17 residues. In DNA, the CDR3 is TGTGCCAGCAGCGTCGGACTAGCGGGAGGGCCGACAGATACGCAGTATTTT. Translated: CASSVGLAGGPTDTQYF.

This chain joins TRBV4-1 and TRBJ2-5; D might be TRBD1 or TRBD2, each matching 5 bases. Gene TRBJ2-7 matches the end of the DNA better, so the J call may be wrong. CDR1 MGHRA and CDR2 YSYEKL come from the germline V gene. This CDR3 comprises 15 residues. CDR3 nucleotide sequence: TGCGCCAGCAGCCAAGAACCAGGGAGCAAATACGAGCAGTACTTC. It translates to CASSQEPGSKYEQYF.

The CDR3, as DNA: TGTGCCAGCAGTTTTCAGGGACAGGGTGGTTCACCCCTCCACTTT. Translated: CASSFQGQGGSPLHF. J is TRBJ1-6 and V is TRBV27; TRBD1 matches at 9 bases. Germline assignment: CDR1 MNHEY and CDR2 SMNVEV (reference sequence). The CDR3 spans 15 residues. Unmatched junction bases numbered 6, after V lost 3 bases and J lost 9 bases.

The chain employs TRBV11-3 and TRBJ2-7; 7 positions match TRBD2. Per germline, CDR1 SGHNT and CDR2 YENEEA. This CDR3 region has 15 residues. Losses at the gene ends were 2 bases for V and 2 bases for J; bases not matched to a gene: 6. The CDR3 DNA reads as TGTGCCAGCAGCTTACCCAAGCGGGACCCCTACGAGCAGTACTTC. It specifies CASSLPKRDPYEQYF.

This chain joins TRBV10-3 and TRBJ1-2, with D unclear. The germline CDR1 and CDR2 sequences are ENHRY and SYGVKD. V dropped 2 bases and J dropped 3 bases, with 7 bases sitting between them. This CDR3 is 13 amino acids long. CDR3 residues: CAISEGPDYGYTF. In DNA, the CDR3 is TGTGCCATCAGTGAGGGACCTGACTATGGCTACACCTTC.

This clone occurred a few times. The chain employs TRBV9 and TRBJ1-6; D gene uncertain. Germline V lookup: CDR1 SGDLS, CDR2 YYNGEE. This CDR3 spans 15 amino acids. V was trimmed by 0 bases and J by 7 bases, leaving 11 bases between them. For the CDR3, the DNA is TGTGCCAGCAGCGTAGGTGGGGTACCCAATTCACCCCTCCACTTT. Encoded protein: CASSVGGVPNSPLHF.

The rearrangement uses TRBV5-6 and TRBJ2-5; D call uncertain. The germline V gene encodes CDR1 SGHDT and CDR2 YYEEEE. The CDR3 has 13 amino acids. V was clipped by 1 base and J by 2 bases, with 6 bases between them. The CDR3 loop is CASSLFVQETQYF. DNA of the CDR3: TGTGCCAGCAGCTTGTTCGTACAAGAGACCCAGTACTTC.

The V gene is TRBV5-1, the J gene TRBJ1-3; 11 nucleotides align to TRBD1. Germline V gene sequence: CDR1 SGHRS, CDR2 YFSETQ. V shed 0 bases and J 2 bases; nucleotides not matched to a gene: 4. This CDR3 is built from 17 residues. CDR3 in amino acids: CASSLDGQGATGNTIYF. The CDR3 DNA follows: TGCGCCAGCAGCTTGGATGGACAGGGGGCGACTGGAAACACCATATATTTT.

The gene calls are TRBV28 and TRBJ1-2; 8 positions agree with TRBD1. The CDR3 runs 16 residues. The J segment lost 1 base and the V segment lost 5 bases, leaving 9 bases of the junction unmatched. CDR1 is MDHEN and CDR2 is SYDVKM in the germline V gene. The CDR3 reads CASSPPDRARNYGYTF. The CDR3 DNA follows: TGTGCCAGCAGTCCCCCGGACAGGGCGCGTAACTATGGCTACACCTTC.

The chain recombines TRBV23-1 with TRBJ2-7; 7 bases align to TRBD1. TRBV23-1 is classed as an ORF, of uncertain function. With 2 bases clipped from V and 3 bases from J, the junction kept 7 bases outside the gene matches. The CDR3 has 15 residues. This chain's CDR3 is CASSQGDSGNYEQYF. In nucleotides, the CDR3 is TGCGCCAGCAGTCAAGGGGACAGCGGCAACTACGAGCAGTACTTC.

This clone has a handful of counts. This chain uses TRBV7-9 with TRBJ2-1, with 9 positions matching TRBD1. CDR1 SEHNR and CDR2 FQNEAQ come from the germline V gene (reference sequence). With 6 bases clipped from V and 7 bases from J, the junction kept 16 bases outside the gene matches. CDR3 length equals 17 residues. The CDR3 region has the DNA TGTGCCAGCAGTTACCCGGGACAGGGAATACAAGGGAATGAGCAGTTCTTC. Translation: CASSYPGQGIQGNEQFF.

The chain uses TRBV18 and TRBJ2-7, with 11 bases that match TRBD1. The length of the CDR3 is 15 residues. V lost 4 bases and J lost 1; bases outside the gene matches: 3. Per germline, CDR1 KGHSH and CDR2 LQKENI. CDR3 residues: CASSLGTGGSYEQYF. As DNA, the CDR3 is TGTGCCAGCTCACTCGGGACAGGGGGGTCCTACGAGCAGTACTTC. The full variable domain, rest sourced from reference TRBV18 and TRBJ2-7, is NAGVMQNPRHLVRRRGQEARLRCSPMKGHSHVYWYRQLPEEGLKFMVYLQKENIIDESGMPKERFSAEFPKEGPSILRIQQVVRGDSAAYFCASSLGTGGSYEQYFGPGTRLTVT.

This clone was seen just once. The CDR3 sequence: CAWSVLGGVRGNTIYF. The CDR3 DNA is TGTGCCTGGAGTGTACTTGGTGGTGTGCGCGGAAACACCATATATTTT. The gene calls are TRBV30 and TRBJ1-3, with D hard to call. The CDR3 is made up of 16 amino acids. Trimming took 0 bases from V and 4 from J, leaving 16 bases between them. Germline V gene lookup returns CDR1 GTSNPN and CDR2 SVGIG (reference sequence).

The chain carries TRBV10-3 and TRBJ1-1, with D maybe TRBD1 (5 bases). The CDR3 extends over 14 amino acids. Germline V gene lookup returns CDR1 ENHRY and CDR2 SYGVKD. The V and J ends lost 5 bases and 0 bases respectively, with 10 bases between them. The CDR3 DNA reads TGTGCCATCAGTCGTGGGGGGATGAACACTGAAGCTTTCTTT. Protein product: CAISRGGMNTEAFF.

V is TRBV5-1 and J is TRBJ1-2; 8 bases align to TRBD1. The CDR3 extends over 16 amino acids. Germline V lookup: CDR1 SGHRS, CDR2 YFSETQ. The ends lost 5 bases at V and 1 base at J; junction bases unmatched: 10. In nucleotides, the CDR3 is TGCGCCAGCAGACGGACTCGGGACAGGAGTAACTATGGCTACACCTTC. It codes for CASRRTRDRSNYGYTF.

The chain employs TRBV9 and TRBJ1-2; 7 bases fit TRBD1. Germline trimming cut 0 bases from V and 5 bases from J; bases unmatched to any gene: 7. The CDR3 has 15 residues. Germline values: CDR1 SGDLS, CDR2 YYNGEE. The CDR3 loop reads CASSVAEGAIYGYTF. CDR3 bases: TGTGCCAGCAGCGTAGCTGAGGGGGCAATTTATGGCTACACCTTC.

This clone showed up just a few times. The chain combines TRBV4-2 with TRBJ1-1; D possibly corresponds to TRBD1 (5 bases). Germline CDR1 reads LGHNA; CDR2 reads YNFKEQ. Trimming cost V 0 bases and J 8 bases, with 10 bases left between them. CDR3 length: 13 amino acids. CDR3 sequence: CASSQDGSGEAFF. In nucleotides, the CDR3 is TGTGCCAGCAGCCAAGATGGGTCAGGGGAAGCTTTCTTT.

The J gene is TRBJ1-2, the V gene TRBV19, with D possibly TRBD1 on 6 matching bases. This CDR3 has 15 residues. V was shortened by 7 bases and J by 10 bases, with 25 bases between the two germline ends. The V gene's germline CDR1 is LNHDA and CDR2 SQIVND (reference sequence). CDR3 sequence reads: CASKARQALFADYTF. CDR3 DNA: TGTGCCAGTAAGGCCAGACAGGCTTTGTTCGCGGACTACACCTTC.

The chain couples TRBV5-5 to TRBJ1-1, with 7 bases lining up with TRBD1. The V gene's germline CDR1 is SGHKS and CDR2 YYEKEE (reference sequence). The CDR3 is 13 residues long. Losses at the gene ends were 5 bases for V and 4 bases for J; bases not matched to a gene: 5. As DNA, the CDR3 is TGTGCCAGCAGTGACAGGGATTTCACTGAAGCTTTCTTT. Translated: CASSDRDFTEAFF.

V and J are TRBV27 and TRBJ2-7; TRBD1 matches 10 bases. This CDR3 region has 14 residues. Germline assignment: CDR1 MNHEY and CDR2 SMNVEV (reference sequence). V shed 6 bases and J 4 bases; nucleotides not matched to a gene: 6. Written as DNA, the CDR3 is TGTGCCAGCAGGTTGGGGACAGGGGCATACGAGCAGTACTTC. Encoded protein: CASRLGTGAYEQYF.